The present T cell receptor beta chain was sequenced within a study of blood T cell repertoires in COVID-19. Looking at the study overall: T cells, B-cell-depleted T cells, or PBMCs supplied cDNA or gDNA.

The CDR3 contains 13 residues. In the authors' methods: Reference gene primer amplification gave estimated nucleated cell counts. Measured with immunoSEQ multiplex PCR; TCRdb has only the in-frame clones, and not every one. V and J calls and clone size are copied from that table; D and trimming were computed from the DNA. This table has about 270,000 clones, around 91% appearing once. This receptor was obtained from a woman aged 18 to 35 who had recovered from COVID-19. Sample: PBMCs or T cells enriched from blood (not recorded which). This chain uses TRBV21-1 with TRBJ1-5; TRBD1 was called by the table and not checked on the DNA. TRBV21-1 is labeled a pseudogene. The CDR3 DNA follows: TGTGCCAGCAGCACCAGGAAGTGTCAGCCCCAGCATTTT. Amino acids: CASSTRKCQPQHF.